This T cell receptor beta chain is from a study of regulatory T cells in long-lasting Graves disease. This clonotype has just a few counts. Arm-PCR of CDR3 regions with iRepertoire HTBI primers generated TCR beta libraries. TCRdb independently ran MiXCR on the multiplex PCR reads; one entry per CDR3 protein. The table shows roughly 700,000 distinct CDR3 sequences, with approximately 31% occurring only once. V was pared by 9 bases and J by 8 bases, with 17 bases between. The length of the CDR3 is 13 residues. Germline V lookup: CDR1 KGHDR, CDR2 SFDVKD. Indicated time point: persistent/refractory GD, antithyroid drugs over 5 years with positive TRAb. There was RNA extracted from PBMCs, and the TCR library was made from it.

The input for sequencing was peripheral blood mononuclear cells (PBMCs), taken when the disease was refractory, from a patient treated with antithyroid drugs. The chain couples TRBV24-1 to TRBJ2-3; the D gene could be TRBD1 or TRBD2 (5 bases each). The TCR was taken from a female donor with Graves disease. In nucleotides, the CDR3 is TGTGCCACCTCGGGACCCGAGGGAGTTACGCAGTATTTT. Translated, it gives CATSGPEGVTQYF.